The 7 T cell receptor beta chains given below trace back to one sample, sequenced in a study of pediatric ulcerative colitis. Here immunoSEQ multiplex PCR was the method, and the copy in TCRdb shows in-frame clones only, minus some. The sample includes approximately 40,000 clones, roughly 70% of them seen just once. During colonoscopy, one to two rectal pinch biopsies were collected. What was sequenced was gut tissue. The receptors here all came from a boy younger than 18 with severe ulcerative colitis.

This clone was counted a few times. V usage is TRBV4-1 and J usage is TRBJ1-1; possible D gene TRBD1, 6 bases. Germline CDR1 reads MGHRA; CDR2 reads YSYEKL. With 0 bases removed from V and 4 bases from J, the gap between germline ends came to 18 bases. This CDR3 comprises 17 residues. CDR3 nucleotide sequence: TGCGCCAGCAGCCAAGATAGCTCCCCAGGGGTGGTCACTGAAGCTTTCTTT. This sequence encodes CASSQDSSPGVVTEAFF.

The rearrangement uses TRBV6-1 and TRBJ1-1; D not resolved. V lost 6 bases and J lost 1, with 12 bases in between. CDR1 and CDR2 from the germline V gene are MNHNS and SASEGT. The CDR3 extends over 14 amino acids. This CDR3 reads CASRINSGNTEAFF. The CDR3 DNA reads as TGTGCCAGCAGAATAAACAGTGGGAACACTGAAGCTTTCTTT.

J is TRBJ2-1 and V is TRBV6-1; possible D gene TRBD2, 6 bases. The germline gives CDR1 MNHNS, CDR2 SASEGT. The CDR3 is 13 residues long. V shed 2 bases and J shed 10 bases, with 12 bases lying between them. CDR3 in amino acids: CASSELTSWEQFF. CDR3 nucleotides: TGTGCCAGCAGTGAACTGACTAGTTGGGAGCAGTTCTTC.

The chain employs TRBV4-2 and TRBJ1-2; no firm D call. The CDR3 length is 14 residues. Germline CDR1 and CDR2: LGHNA and YNFKEQ. V shed 0 bases and J shed 4 bases, with 9 bases lying between them. The CDR3 spells CASSQDSPSYGYTF. As DNA, the CDR3 is TGTGCCAGCAGCCAAGATAGCCCCAGCTATGGCTACACCTTC.

The chain couples TRBV5-6 to TRBJ1-1, with TRBD1 as a possible D gene (6 bases). CDR3 length: 14 residues. CDR1 and CDR2 from the germline V gene are SGHDT and YYEEEE. Trimming pared 7 bases from V and 1 base from J, leaving 14 bases between. For the CDR3, the DNA is TGTGCCAGCTCTTGGGGCAGGGGGAACACTGAAGCTTTCTTT. This sequence encodes CASSWGRGNTEAFF.

This chain links TRBV7-9 with TRBJ2-1; D gene uncertain. V lost 5 bases, J lost 4 bases, and 9 bases lay in between. From germline, CDR1 is SEHNR and CDR2 FQNEAQ (reference sequence). The CDR3 is made up of 13 amino acids. The CDR3, as DNA: TGTGCCAGCAGCCCCCCCGATTACAATGAGCAGTTCTTC. Translation: CASSPPDYNEQFF.

This clone has just one count. The rearrangement joins TRBV6-5 to TRBJ1-2; 7 positions match TRBD1. Germline CDR1 and CDR2: MNHEY and SVGAGI. The J segment lost 2 bases and the V segment lost 6 bases, leaving 3 bases of the junction unmatched. The CDR3 covers 13 residues. The CDR3 here is CASSKQGNYGYTF. The CDR3, as DNA: TGTGCCAGCAGCAAACAGGGGAACTATGGCTACACCTTC.